The 5 T cell receptor beta chains listed next were all sequenced from one sample in a study of early T cells in non-severe SARS-CoV-2 infection. From the 5' RACE reads, TCRdb called clonotypes with MiXCR, one entry per CDR3 protein. This sample has approximately 71,000 distinct CDR3 sequences, with roughly a tenth found just once. Sequenced material: whole blood. The receptors were gathered from an adult who was a healthcare worker with PCR-confirmed SARS-CoV-2 infection or an uninfected control (not recorded which).

This rearrangement joins TRBV19 to TRBJ1-5; D uncertain. The CDR3 has 15 amino acids. Looked up from germline, CDR1 is LNHDA and CDR2 is SQIVND (reference sequence). Trimming removed 2 bases at V and 0 bases at J, with 8 bases between. CDR3 sequence reads: CASSIIGNSNQPQHF. As DNA, the CDR3 is TGTGCCAGTAGTATAATAGGGAATAGCAATCAGCCCCAGCATTTT.

This clonotype was detected a few times. The rearrangement joins TRBV29-1 to TRBJ1-4; D remains unclear. Trimming stripped 0 bases from V and 4 bases from J, with 9 bases between. This CDR3 is built from 14 residues. Germline CDR1 is SQVTM and CDR2 is ANQGSEA. CDR3 coding DNA: TGCAGCGTTGAAGATCACAGAGATAATGAAAAACTGTTTTTT. Protein product: CSVEDHRDNEKLFF.

This clonotype was detected many times. V gene TRBV19 combines with J gene TRBJ2-2, with D uncertain. The CDR3 runs 14 residues. V gave up 6 bases and J gave up 2 bases, with 10 bases separating them. Germline CDR1 and CDR2: LNHDA and SQIVND (reference sequence). DNA of the CDR3: TGTGCCAGTAGGGGCCTTTCTAACACCGGGGAGCTGTTTTTT. It specifies CASRGLSNTGELFF.

This clonotype was counted a few times. J is TRBJ1-1 and V is TRBV5-1, with 8 bases identical to TRBD1. Germline lookup yields CDR1 SGHRS and CDR2 YFSETQ. The CDR3 spans 18 residues. V was pared by 0 bases and J by 4 bases, with 14 bases of the junction left unmatched. CDR3 sequence reads: CASSLGQGSKSVGTEAFF. CDR3 coding DNA: TGCGCCAGCAGCTTGGGACAGGGGAGTAAGTCGGTGGGCACTGAAGCTTTCTTT.

At least ten counts were recorded for this clonotype. The V and J genes are TRBV12-3 or TRBV12-4 and TRBJ2-5; 7 bases align to TRBD2. V trimming: 7 bases; J trimming: 8 bases; junction bases outside the gene matches: 19. The CDR3 consists of 16 residues. The CDR3 protein is CASTLRGGSSLGTQYF. In DNA, the CDR3 is TGTGCCAGCACCCTTAGGGGCGGGAGTTCCCTTGGAACCCAGTACTTC.